The 27 T cell receptor beta chains reported below all come from one sample, sequenced in a study of cytomegalovirus exposure and HLA in healthy donors. The PCR contained 60 Vbeta and 13 Jbeta primers. TCRdb's table, derived via immunoSEQ multiplex PCR, lists solely in-frame clones and lacks some. Among around 270,000 clones listed, roughly 80% were seen once. What was sequenced was PBMCs. These receptors all stem from a girl aged 2 to 10 in good health and CMV-seronegative.

The gene calls are TRBV29-1 and TRBJ1-5; D uncertain. The V and J ends lost 4 bases and 2 bases respectively, with 9 bases between them. Germline values: CDR1 SQVTM, CDR2 ANQGSEA. The CDR3 length is 13 residues. CDR3 amino acids: CSVGEVGNQPQHF. CDR3 DNA: TGCAGCGTTGGCGAGGTTGGCAATCAGCCCCAGCATTTT.

This rearrangement joins TRBV4-2 to TRBJ2-1; no definite D call. The V gene's germline CDR1 is LGHNA and CDR2 YNFKEQ. V shed 4 bases and J shed 5 bases, with 9 bases lying between them. This CDR3 region has 13 residues. The chain's CDR3 is CASSLGVDNEQFF. In nucleotides, the CDR3 is TGTGCCAGCAGCCTAGGAGTGGACAATGAGCAGTTCTTC.

This clone was recorded only once. The genes are TRBV5-1 and TRBJ2-7, with D possibly matching TRBD1 (5 bases). V lost 4 bases and J 2 bases, leaving 10 bases between the germline ends. Germline CDR1 is SGHRS and CDR2 is YFSETQ. The CDR3 runs 13 residues. CDR3 in DNA: TGCGCCAGCAGCCCACAGGTCGCCTACGAGCAGTACTTC. It yields the protein CASSPQVAYEQYF.

J is TRBJ1-1 and V is TRBV7-9; D possibly corresponds to TRBD1 (6 bases). This CDR3 is built from 15 residues. Germline V CDR1 and CDR2: SEHNR, FQNEAQ (reference sequence). V lost 1 base and J 6 bases, leaving 15 bases between the germline ends. The CDR3 DNA follows: TGTGCCAGCAGCTTAGGAGACAGGTCCGGGGCTGAAGCTTTCTTT. This translates into CASSLGDRSGAEAFF.

The rearrangement uses TRBV27 and TRBJ1-2; possibly TRBD1 for D (5 bases). CDR1 MNHEY and CDR2 SMNVEV come from the germline V gene (reference sequence). The V end was cut by 4 bases, the J end by 10 bases, with 13 bases between. The CDR3 totals 12 residues. The CDR3 region is CASSSWGGAYTF. CDR3 DNA sequence: TGTGCCAGCAGTTCCTGGGGGGGAGCCTACACCTTC.

CDR3 DNA: TGCAGCGTGACCGGGACAGGGGAGGACGAGCAGTACTTC. Translation: CSVTGTGEDEQYF. The chain joins TRBV29-1 to TRBJ2-7, with 10 bases lining up with TRBD1. Trimming cost V 6 bases and J 5 bases; bases outside gene matches: 7. Germline V gene sequence: CDR1 SQVTM, CDR2 ANQGSEA. The CDR3 contains 13 residues.

The chain uses TRBV5-5 and TRBJ1-2; 7 positions match TRBD1. The CDR3 totals 14 residues. The germline gives CDR1 SGHKS, CDR2 YYEKEE (reference sequence). V shed 4 bases and J 2 bases; nucleotides not matched to a gene: 5. CDR3 sequence (DNA): TGTGCCAGCAGCCCGACGACAGGGAACTATGGCTACACCTTC. This sequence encodes CASSPTTGNYGYTF.

The chain uses TRBV28 and TRBJ2-5; D may be TRBD1 (5 bases). The CDR3 has 13 residues. Trimming left V 6 bases short and J 5 bases short, with 13 bases between. Germline V gives CDR1 MDHEN, CDR2 SYDVKM. The CDR3 DNA follows: TGTGCCAGCAGAAGAACAGGTTGGGAGACCCAGTACTTC. Encoded protein: CASRRTGWETQYF.

The chain joins TRBV4-1 to TRBJ2-7; D uncertain. The CDR3 length is 16 residues. Trimming removed 0 bases at V and 4 bases at J, with 16 bases between. Germline V CDR1 and CDR2: MGHRA, YSYEKL. This CDR3 reads CASSQDGPSLNYEQYF. The DNA for the CDR3 is TGCGCCAGCAGCCAAGATGGGCCATCCTTAAATTACGAGCAGTACTTC.

The chain links TRBV29-1 to TRBJ2-1, with TRBD1 identical over 7 bases. The CDR3 runs to 18 residues. V lost 0 bases and J lost 8; bases outside the gene matches: 19. Germline-derived CDR1 and CDR2 are SQVTM and ANQGSEA. The CDR3 nucleotides are TGCAGCGTTGAAGACGGAAGATTTAAGGGCAGGGGGTGGCATGAGCAGTTCTTC. It translates to CSVEDGRFKGRGWHEQFF.

The chain joins TRBV30 to TRBJ1-5, with a tentative D call TRBD1 (6 bases). Trimming took 1 base from V and 6 from J, leaving 10 bases between them. Germline CDR1 is GTSNPN and CDR2 is SVGIG (reference sequence). The CDR3 totals 13 residues. The CDR3 DNA is TGTGCCTGGAGTGGGACAGCTGGTCAGCCCCAGCATTTT. Protein: CAWSGTAGQPQHF.

The genes are TRBV7-8 and TRBJ1-2; a possible D gene is TRBD1 (5 bases). V lost 1 base to trimming and J lost 9 bases, with 21 bases between them. Per the germline V gene, CDR1 is SGHVS and CDR2 is FQNEAQ. CDR3 length: 16 residues. This CDR3 reads CASSLEGSRHTMRYTF. CDR3 nucleotide sequence: TGTGCCAGCAGCTTAGAGGGGTCCAGACACACTATGCGCTACACCTTC. Looking up the rest from reference TRBV7-8 and TRBJ1-2 gives the full variable domain: GAGVSQSPRYKVAKRGQDVALRCDPISGHVSLFWYQQALGQGPEFLTYFQNEAQLDKSGLPSDRFFAERPEGSVSTLKIQRTQQEDSAVYLCASSLEGSRHTMRYTFGSGTRLTVV.

The chain carries TRBV28 and TRBJ1-3; D is undetermined. The V end was cut by 5 bases, the J end by 2 bases, with 10 bases between. The CDR3 runs 14 residues. The V gene's germline CDR1 is MDHEN and CDR2 SYDVKM. For the CDR3, the DNA is TGTGCCAGCAGTCCCGAGGTAACTGGAAACACCATATATTTT. Its protein product is CASSPEVTGNTIYF.

The V and J genes are TRBV5-1 and TRBJ2-7; a possible D gene is TRBD2 (5 bases). The ends were cut back, 2 bases at V and 7 bases at J, with 19 bases in the middle. CDR1 SGHRS and CDR2 YFSETQ come from the germline V gene. The CDR3 contains 15 residues. This CDR3 is CASSFSNHPPGEQYF. For the CDR3, the DNA is TGCGCCAGCAGCTTTAGTAACCACCCGCCGGGGGAGCAGTACTTC.

The chain joins TRBV6-6 to TRBJ1-1, with D possibly matching TRBD1 (5 bases). Germline V gives CDR1 MNHNY, CDR2 SVGAGI (reference sequence). The CDR3 is 14 amino acids. Trimming shortened V by 0 bases and J by 2 bases, and 7 bases separated the two germline ends. CDR3 region: CASSYSRDNTEAFF. The CDR3, as DNA: TGTGCCAGCAGTTACTCCAGGGATAACACTGAAGCTTTCTTT.

This clone was seen once. Here the CDR3 reads CASSTYLEEGEQYF. CDR3 nucleotides: TGTGCCAGCAGCACATACCTCGAGGAAGGAGAGCAGTACTTC. The chain combines TRBV7-9 with TRBJ2-7; D gene uncertain. Looked up from germline, CDR1 is SEHNR and CDR2 is FQNEAQ (reference sequence). With 5 bases removed from V and 7 bases from J, the gap between germline ends came to 18 bases. This CDR3 comprises 14 residues.

The V gene is TRBV7-9, the J gene TRBJ1-5; D is perhaps TRBD1 (5 bases). Trimming left V 2 bases short and J 2 bases short, with 7 bases between. Germline V CDR1 and CDR2: SEHNR, FQNEAQ (reference sequence). The CDR3 runs to 14 residues. This CDR3 reads CASSLRGRNQPQHF. DNA for the CDR3: TGTGCCAGCAGCTTAAGGGGTCGCAATCAGCCCCAGCATTTT.

The V and J genes are TRBV7-2 and TRBJ2-7; perhaps TRBD1 as D (6 bases). V lost 6 bases and J 2 bases, leaving 14 bases between the germline ends. This CDR3 comprises 14 residues. The germline V gene has CDR1 SGHTA and CDR2 FQGNSA. The CDR3, as DNA: TGTGCCAGCAGGTCCCACAGGGCCCCCTACGAGCAGTACTTC. It codes for CASRSHRAPYEQYF.

The V gene is TRBV2, the J gene TRBJ2-3; maybe TRBD2 (5 bases). CDR1 is SNHLY and CDR2 is FYNNEI in the germline V gene. V lost 7 bases and J lost 4, with 9 bases in between. This CDR3 has 12 residues. CDR3 sequence reads: CASKGSADTQYF. In nucleotides, the CDR3 is TGTGCCAGCAAAGGTAGCGCAGATACGCAGTATTTT.

Only a few counts were recorded for this clone. The chain carries TRBV5-1 and TRBJ2-2, with 12 bases identical to TRBD1. The germline gives CDR1 SGHRS, CDR2 YFSETQ. This CDR3 is 18 amino acids long. The J segment lost 4 bases and the V segment lost 2 bases, leaving 9 bases of the junction unmatched. The CDR3 spells CASSFSGTGGTGTGELFF. The CDR3 DNA reads TGCGCCAGCAGCTTCTCCGGGACAGGGGGCACAGGCACCGGGGAGCTGTTTTTT.

The CDR3 sequence is CASSLTGGREQYF. The CDR3 bases are TGTGCCAGCAGTCTTACAGGGGGCCGCGAGCAGTACTTC. The chain uses TRBV6-6 and TRBJ2-5, with 9 bases fitting TRBD1. The DNA end is more similar to TRBJ2-7, so the J call may be wrong. The V gene's germline CDR1 is MNHNY and CDR2 SVGAGI (reference sequence). This CDR3 region has 13 residues.

The chain uses TRBV19 and TRBJ1-5; the D gene is possibly TRBD1 (5 bases). This CDR3 is built from 14 residues. CDR1 is LNHDA, CDR2 SQIVND, per germline (reference sequence). V was clipped by 2 bases and J by 3 bases, with 8 bases between them. DNA of the CDR3: TGTGCCAGTAGTATACAGGGTTACAATCAGCCCCAGCATTTT. Its translation: CASSIQGYNQPQHF.

This chain links TRBV7-6 with TRBJ2-7, with 8 nucleotides matching TRBD1. The CDR3 has 15 amino acids. Germline values: CDR1 SGHVS, CDR2 FNYEAQ. The junction had 2 bases not matched to a gene; V was cut back by 1 base and J by 0 bases. The CDR3 is CASSLGDRGSYEQYF. CDR3 bases: TGTGCCAGCAGCTTAGGTGACAGGGGCTCCTACGAGCAGTACTTC.

This chain links TRBV28 with TRBJ1-2; 8 nucleotides line up with TRBD1. Germline-derived CDR1 and CDR2 are MDHEN and SYDVKM. This CDR3 comprises 14 residues. The ends lost 4 bases at V and 7 bases at J; junction bases unmatched: 8. The chain's CDR3 is CASSSWTGRSGYTF. In DNA form, the CDR3 reads TGTGCCAGCAGTTCCTGGACAGGGAGGAGTGGCTACACCTTC.

The rearrangement joins TRBV7-9 to TRBJ1-4, with 10 bases aligning to TRBD1. This CDR3 region has 18 residues. The J segment lost 1 base and the V segment lost 5 bases, leaving 10 bases of the junction unmatched. Germline loops: CDR1 SEHNR, CDR2 FQNEAQ (reference sequence). The CDR3 region has the DNA TGTGCCAGCAGCCCCCGGGACAGGGGAACGGGAACTAATGAAAAACTGTTTTTT. Amino acids: CASSPRDRGTGTNEKLFF.

The chain couples TRBV9 to TRBJ2-3, with TRBD2 matching over 9 bases. Germline lookup yields CDR1 SGDLS and CDR2 YYNGEE. The CDR3 extends over 16 amino acids. V shed 0 bases, J shed 2 bases, and the junction held 4 bases outside the gene matches. The CDR3 here is CASSVEGGGATDTQYF. CDR3 DNA sequence: TGTGCCAGCAGCGTAGAGGGCGGGGGGGCCACAGATACGCAGTATTTT.

This chain links TRBV5-1 with TRBJ1-6, with 12 bases aligning to TRBD1. Germline CDR1 SGHRS, CDR2 YFSETQ. Trimming removed 4 bases from V and 8 bases from J; junction bases left unmatched: 1. The CDR3 runs 14 residues. The CDR3 sequence is CASSGTGGYSPLHF. The CDR3 DNA is TGCGCCAGCAGCGGGACAGGGGGCTATTCACCCCTCCACTTT. The full variable domain, with the rest looked up from reference TRBV5-1 and TRBJ1-6, is KAGVTQTPRYLIKTRGQQVTLSCSPISGHRSVSWYQQTPGQGLQFLFEYFSETQRNKGNFPGRFSGRQFSNSRSEMNVSTLELGDSALYLCASSGTGGYSPLHFGNGTRLTVT.